These 9 T cell receptor beta chains originate from one sample sequenced in a study of blood T cell repertoires in COVID-19. TCRdb's copy holds only in-frame clones and misses some; the assay was immunoSEQ multiplex PCR. The sample has just over 250,000 clones; approximately 92% are singletons. Sample: peripheral blood. These receptors originate from a person between 18 and 30 years old with COVID-19, enrolled during active disease.

The V and J genes are TRBV7-2 and TRBJ2-1; unclear D gene. Germline CDR1 is SGHTA and CDR2 is FQGNSA. Trimming took off 2 bases at V and 1 base at J, with 6 bases between the two ends. The CDR3 is 14 residues long. The CDR3 DNA sequence: TGTGCCAGCAGCTTATCCGGGTCCTACAATGAGCAGTTCTTC. Its protein is CASSLSGSYNEQFF.

The genes are TRBV28 and TRBJ1-2, with D possibly being TRBD1 (5 bases). V was pared by 2 bases and J by 8 bases, with 9 bases between. Germline V gives CDR1 MDHEN, CDR2 SYDVKM. This CDR3 comprises 12 residues. CDR3 coding DNA: TGTGCCAGCAGTTTAAGGGGATGGGGCTACACCTTC. Translation gives CASSLRGWGYTF.

This clone was observed a handful of times. V gene TRBV6-1 combines with J gene TRBJ2-7; 9 positions agree with TRBD2. The CDR3 length is 15 residues. Germline V gene sequence: CDR1 MNHNS, CDR2 SASEGT. With V trimmed by 1 base and J by 1 base, 2 bases remained unmatched. The CDR3 loop is CASSEETSGSYEQYF. CDR3 in DNA: TGTGCCAGCAGTGAAGAGACTAGCGGTTCCTACGAGCAGTACTTC.

This clone has just one count. This chain joins TRBV4-1 and TRBJ2-1, with TRBD2 identical over 14 bases. V dropped 0 bases and J dropped 8; count of bases not matched to a gene: 3. Germline V gene sequence: CDR1 MGHRA, CDR2 YSYEKL. CDR3 length equals 16 residues. CDR3 coding DNA: TGCGCCAGCAGCCAAGAACCGGGACTAGCGGGAGATGAGCAGTTCTTC. Translation gives CASSQEPGLAGDEQFF.

The J gene is TRBJ1-3, the V gene TRBV2; D gene unclear. Trimming took off 8 bases at V and 0 bases at J, with 11 bases between the two ends. Germline lookup yields CDR1 SNHLY and CDR2 FYNNEI. The CDR3 loop spans 14 amino acids. Here the CDR3 DNA reads TGTGCCAGCGCCTTGGGGAGCTCTGGAAACACCATATATTTT. Residues: CASALGSSGNTIYF.

The rearrangement joins TRBV5-6 to TRBJ1-5; D not resolved. Germline CDR1 and CDR2: SGHDT and YYEEEE. This CDR3 contains 15 residues. Deletions cut 0 bases from V and 0 bases from J, with 7 bases between. In DNA, the CDR3 is TGTGCCAGCAGCTTGGGGTCCAGTAGCAATCAGCCCCAGCATTTT. It specifies CASSLGSSSNQPQHF.

This chain joins TRBV4-1 and TRBJ2-1; no clear D gene. Trimming stripped 0 bases from V and 7 bases from J, with 22 bases between. CDR1 and CDR2 (germline): MGHRA, YSYEKL. The CDR3 spans 18 residues. The CDR3 loop is CASSQDPPDLVGRNEQFF. The CDR3 DNA is TGCGCCAGCAGCCAAGACCCCCCCGACTTGGTAGGTCGGAATGAGCAGTTCTTC.

This clone was seen more than once but under ten times. The chain uses TRBV5-6 and TRBJ1-5; D unclear. V was pared by 2 bases and J by 1 base, with 4 bases between. The CDR3 totals 13 residues. Germline V gives CDR1 SGHDT, CDR2 YYEEEE. CDR3 bases: TGTGCCAGCAGCTTCGGGAGCAATCAGCCCCAGCATTTT. Its protein product is CASSFGSNQPQHF.

The chain couples TRBV6-6 to TRBJ2-1; no reliable D call. V shed 5 bases and J shed 8 bases, with 19 bases lying between them. Germline lookup yields CDR1 MNHNY and CDR2 SVGAGI (reference sequence). This CDR3 comprises 15 residues. The CDR3 sequence is CASSASQPSLDEQFF. The CDR3 DNA reads as TGTGCCAGCAGTGCCAGCCAGCCTAGTTTAGATGAGCAGTTCTTC.